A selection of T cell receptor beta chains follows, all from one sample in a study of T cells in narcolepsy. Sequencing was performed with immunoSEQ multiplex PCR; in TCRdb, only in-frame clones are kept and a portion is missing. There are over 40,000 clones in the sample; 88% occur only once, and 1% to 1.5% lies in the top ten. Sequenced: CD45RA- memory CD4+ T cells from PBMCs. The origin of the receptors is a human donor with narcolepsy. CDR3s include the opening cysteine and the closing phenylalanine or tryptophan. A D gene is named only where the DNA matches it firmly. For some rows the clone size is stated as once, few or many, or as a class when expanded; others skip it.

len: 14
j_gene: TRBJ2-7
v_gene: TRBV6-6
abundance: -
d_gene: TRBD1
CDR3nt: TGTGCCAGCAGTCCCGACCTGACAGGGGCCGAGCAGTACTTC
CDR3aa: CASSPDLTGAEQYF

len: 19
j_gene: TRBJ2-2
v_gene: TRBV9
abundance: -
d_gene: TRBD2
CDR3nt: TGTACCAGCAGCCCAGGAACCGCCGGGACTAGCGGGAAAACCGGGGAGCTGTTTTTT
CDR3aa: CTSSPGTAGTSGKTGELFF

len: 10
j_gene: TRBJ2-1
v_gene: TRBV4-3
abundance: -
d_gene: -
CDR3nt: TGCGCCAGCAGCCCCAATGAGCAGTTCTTC
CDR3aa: CASSPNEQFF

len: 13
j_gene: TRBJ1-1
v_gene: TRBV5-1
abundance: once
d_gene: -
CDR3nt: TGCGCCAGCAGCTTGGGACCTCCTGCTGAAGCTTTCTTT
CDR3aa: CASSLGPPAEAFF

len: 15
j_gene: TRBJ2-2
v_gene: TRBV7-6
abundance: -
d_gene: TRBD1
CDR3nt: TGTGCCAGCAGCTTAGTCCAGGGGGCTACCGGGGAGCTGTTTTTT
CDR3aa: CASSLVQGATGELFF

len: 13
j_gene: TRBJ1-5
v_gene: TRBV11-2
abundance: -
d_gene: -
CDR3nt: TGTGCCAGCAGCCCGACAACGAATCAGCCCCAGCATTTT
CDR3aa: CASSPTTNQPQHF

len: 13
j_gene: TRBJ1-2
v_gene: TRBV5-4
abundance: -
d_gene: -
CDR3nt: TGTGCCAGCAGTGAGGGGGTGGGCTATGGCTACACCTTC
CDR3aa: CASSEGVGYGYTF

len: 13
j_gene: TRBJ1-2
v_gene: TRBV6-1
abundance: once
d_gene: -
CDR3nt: TGTGCCAGCAGTCCCAGTCCCGACTATGGCTACACCTTC
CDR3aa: CASSPSPDYGYTF

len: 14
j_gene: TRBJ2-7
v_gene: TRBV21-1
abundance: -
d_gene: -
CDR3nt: TGTGCCAGCAGCAAACAGGGGACTAGCAGCGAGCAGTACTTC
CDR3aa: CASSKQGTSSEQYF

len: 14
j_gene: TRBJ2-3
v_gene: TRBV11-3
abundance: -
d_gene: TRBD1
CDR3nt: TGTGCCAGCAGCTTGGGACAGGAGACAGATACGCAGTATTTT
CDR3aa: CASSLGQETDTQYF

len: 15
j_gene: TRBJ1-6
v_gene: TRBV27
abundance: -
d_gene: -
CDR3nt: TGTGCCAGCAGGCCAGACAGTCCCCCTAGTTCACCCCTCCACTTT
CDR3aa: CASRPDSPPSSPLHF

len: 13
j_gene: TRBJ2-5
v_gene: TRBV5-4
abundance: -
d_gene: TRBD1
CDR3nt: TGTGCCAGCAGCCACGACAGGGAAGAGACCCAGTACTTC
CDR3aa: CASSHDREETQYF

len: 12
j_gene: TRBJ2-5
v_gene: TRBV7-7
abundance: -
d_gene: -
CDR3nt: TGTGCTAGCAGCTTACCGGGAGAGACCCAGTACTTC
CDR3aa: CASSLPGETQYF

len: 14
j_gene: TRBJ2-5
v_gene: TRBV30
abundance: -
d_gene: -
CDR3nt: TGTGCCTGGAGTCGTAAGGGTCTCTCGGAGACCCAGTACTTC
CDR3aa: CAWSRKGLSETQYF

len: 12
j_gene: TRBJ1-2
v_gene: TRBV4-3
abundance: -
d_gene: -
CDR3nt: TGCGCCAGCAGCCAGGAGGGTACAGCTTACACCTTC
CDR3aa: CASSQEGTAYTF

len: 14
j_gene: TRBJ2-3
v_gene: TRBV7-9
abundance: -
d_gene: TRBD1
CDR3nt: TGTGCCAGCAGCGTACAGGGGGCTCCAGATACGCAGTATTTT
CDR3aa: CASSVQGAPDTQYF

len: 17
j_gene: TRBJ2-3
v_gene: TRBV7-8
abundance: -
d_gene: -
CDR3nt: TGTGCCAGCAGCTTCCAAAGACCCGCCACATACACAGATACGCAGTATTTT
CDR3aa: CASSFQRPATYTDTQYF

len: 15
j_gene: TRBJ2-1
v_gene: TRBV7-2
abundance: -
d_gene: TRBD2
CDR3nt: TGTGCCAGCAGCTTAGATAGCGGGGGGGCAGTTGAGCAGTTCTTC
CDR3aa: CASSLDSGGAVEQFF

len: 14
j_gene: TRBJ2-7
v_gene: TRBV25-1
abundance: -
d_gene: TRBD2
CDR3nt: TGTGCCAGCAGTCGGGCGGGAGGGCCTTACGAGCAGTACTTC
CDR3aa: CASSRAGGPYEQYF

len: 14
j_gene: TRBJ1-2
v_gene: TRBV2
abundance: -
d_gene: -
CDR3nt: TGTGCCAGCAGTGAAGCGCTAACGGCGTATGGCTACACCTTC
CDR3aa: CASSEALTAYGYTF

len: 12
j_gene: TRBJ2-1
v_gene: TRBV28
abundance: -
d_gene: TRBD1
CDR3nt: TGTGCCAGCAGCTCAACAGGGGATGAGCAGTTCTTC
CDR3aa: CASSSTGDEQFF

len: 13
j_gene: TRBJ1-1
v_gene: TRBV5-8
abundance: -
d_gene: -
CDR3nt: TGTGCCAGCAGCTATTCAAGGAACACTGAAGCTTTCTTT
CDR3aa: CASSYSRNTEAFF